Each of the 14 T cell receptor beta chains below was sequenced from the same sample in a study of identical twins. TCRdb itself ran the 5' RACE reads through MiXCR, one entry per CDR3 protein. The repertoire includes approximately 590,000 distinct CDR3 sequences, 9.6% of them detected once, and under 3% sits in the top ten. This sample also belongs to another study, concerning yellow fever vaccine responses in identical twins.

Sequencing was done on a sample of PBMCs. The origin of the receptors is a woman younger than 35 in good health.

This chain connects TRBV7-3 to TRBJ2-7; tentatively, D is TRBD2 (5 bases). V was cut by 4 bases and J by 6 bases, with 13 bases left in between. Germline assignment: CDR1 SGHTA and CDR2 FQGTGA. This CDR3 contains 13 residues. This CDR3 reads CASSSGLLGEQYF. CDR3 sequence (DNA): TGTGCCAGCAGCTCCGGACTCCTCGGCGAGCAGTACTTC. Full variable domain (outside the CDR3, taken from reference TRBV7-3 and TRBJ2-7): GAGVSQTPSNKVTEKGKYVELRCDPISGHTALYWYRQSLGQGPEFLIYFQGTGAADDSGLPNDRFFAVRPEGSVSTLKIQRTERGDSAVYLCASSSGLLGEQYFGPGTRLTVT.

In its sample, this clonotype was seen a few times. The CDR3 loop is CASSKITTSGRVNEQFF. The CDR3, as DNA: TGTGCCAGCAGCAAGATCACGACTAGCGGGAGGGTCAATGAGCAGTTCTTC. The chain recombines TRBV7-2 with TRBJ2-1; 14 bases map to TRBD2. From germline, CDR1 is SGHTA and CDR2 FQGNSA. This CDR3 has 17 amino acids. After removal of 5 bases from V and 6 bases from J, the junction contained 9 bases not matched to a gene.

This clonotype showed up just a few times. V and J are TRBV11-2 and TRBJ2-3; perhaps D is TRBD1 or TRBD2 (7 bases each). The CDR3 has 16 amino acids. The germline V gene has CDR1 SGHAT and CDR2 FQNNGV. The V and J ends lost 7 bases and 2 bases respectively, with 19 bases between them. The CDR3 DNA reads TGTGCCAGCACCGGGGGGACCGGGACAGCCACAGATACGCAGTATTTT. It yields the protein CASTGGTGTATDTQYF.

This clonotype was recorded many times. The V call is TRBV9, the J call TRBJ2-5; D possibly corresponds to TRBD2 (6 bases). The CDR3 is 14 amino acids. V was clipped by 3 bases and J by 7 bases, with 16 bases between them. Germline values: CDR1 SGDLS, CDR2 YYNGEE. CDR3 region: CASSETRTTSTQYF. DNA of the CDR3: TGTGCCAGCAGCGAAACTCGGACTACCTCGACCCAGTACTTC.

This chain uses TRBV18 with TRBJ2-5; a weak D match, TRBD2 (5 bases). The V end was cut by 4 bases, the J end by 3 bases, with 18 bases between. This CDR3 is built from 16 residues. Germline V CDR1 and CDR2: KGHSH, LQKENI. The CDR3 sequence: CASSRLGLRLEETQYF. For the CDR3, the DNA is TGTGCCAGCTCACGATTAGGACTGAGATTAGAAGAGACCCAGTACTTC.

V and J are TRBV15 and TRBJ2-3; tentatively, D is TRBD2 (6 bases). The CDR3 has 14 amino acids. V gave up 0 bases and J gave up 6 bases, with 10 bases separating them. From germline, CDR1 is LNHNV and CDR2 YYDKDF (reference sequence). The CDR3 is CATSRDPGLDTQYF. CDR3 coding DNA: TGTGCCACCAGCAGAGATCCGGGACTGGATACGCAGTATTTT. Looking up the rest from reference TRBV15 and TRBJ2-3 gives the full variable domain: DAMVIQNPRYQVTQFGKPVTLSCSQTLNHNVMYWYQQKSSQAPKLLFHYYDKDFNNEADTPDNFQSRRPNTSFCFLDIRSPGLGDTAMYLCATSRDPGLDTQYFGPGTRLTVL.

This chain connects TRBV3-1 to TRBJ1-1, with 11 bases matching TRBD1. The CDR3 is 17 amino acids. CDR1 is LGHDT, CDR2 YNNKEL, per germline (reference sequence). The ends lost 1 base at V and 7 bases at J; junction bases unmatched: 11. CDR3 nucleotides: TGTGCCAGCAGCCAAGCCACGCCCGGGACAGGGGGTAATGAAGCTTTCTTT. Translation: CASSQATPGTGGNEAFF.

In its sample, this clonotype was seen many times. This sequence joins TRBV5-1 and TRBJ2-3, with 11 bases that match TRBD2. J was trimmed by 3 bases and V by 2 bases; bases with no gene match: 5. Germline V CDR1 and CDR2: SGHRS, YFSETQ. CDR3 size: 16 residues. CDR3 bases: TGCGCCAGCAGCTTCCAGGCTAGCGGGAGGACAGATACGCAGTATTTT. Its translation: CASSFQASGRTDTQYF.

This clonotype was recorded a few times. CDR3 sequence: CASSLDGSAYEQYF. The DNA of the CDR3 is TGCGCCAGCAGCTTGGATGGCAGCGCCTACGAGCAGTACTTC. The chain carries TRBV5-1 and TRBJ2-7, with no clear D. V lost 0 bases and J lost 2, with 9 bases in between. CDR3 length: 14 amino acids. Per germline, CDR1 SGHRS and CDR2 YFSETQ. The full variable domain, completed using reference TRBV5-1 and TRBJ2-7, is KAGVTQTPRYLIKTRGQQVTLSCSPISGHRSVSWYQQTPGQGLQFLFEYFSETQRNKGNFPGRFSGRQFSNSRSEMNVSTLELGDSALYLCASSLDGSAYEQYFGPGTRLTVT.

The chain joins TRBV15 to TRBJ2-1; D remains ambiguous. This CDR3 is 11 amino acids long. V lost 4 bases, J lost 4 bases, and 2 bases lay in between. The V gene's germline CDR1 is LNHNV and CDR2 YYDKDF (reference sequence). The CDR3 here is CATSKYNEQFF. DNA of the CDR3: TGTGCCACCAGCAAGTACAATGAGCAGTTCTTC.

This clonotype was counted at least ten times. The CDR3 loop is CAISESMTSGRLSSYEQYF. The CDR3 region has the DNA TGTGCCATCAGTGAGTCGATGACTAGCGGGAGGCTCTCCTCCTACGAGCAGTACTTC. The chain recombines TRBV10-3 with TRBJ2-7; TRBD2 aligns across 13 bases. The V segment lost 0 bases and the J segment 0 bases; nucleotides outside the gene matches: 8. The length of the CDR3 is 19 residues. Germline CDR1 is ENHRY and CDR2 is SYGVKD.

This clonotype has just a few counts. The rearrangement joins TRBV20-1 to TRBJ2-1; unclear D gene. V lost 4 bases and J 0 bases, leaving 7 bases between the germline ends. The CDR3 runs to 13 residues. In germline, CDR1 is DFQATT, CDR2 SNEGSKA (reference sequence). In DNA form, the CDR3 reads TGCAGTGCTAAAGCTTACTCCTACAATGAGCAGTTCTTC. Protein: CSAKAYSYNEQFF.

This clonotype has a handful of counts. V is TRBV7-2 and J is TRBJ1-5; D may be TRBD1 (6 bases). CDR1 SGHTA and CDR2 FQGNSA come from the germline V gene. The CDR3 is made up of 14 amino acids. V shed 5 bases and J shed 9 bases, with 17 bases lying between them. The CDR3 is CASSDQQGPRPQHF. The CDR3 DNA sequence: TGTGCCAGCAGCGACCAACAGGGTCCCAGGCCCCAGCATTTT.

This sequence joins TRBV4-1 and TRBJ2-1; D not resolved. From germline, CDR1 is MGHRA and CDR2 YSYEKL. There are 14 residues in the CDR3. V lost 3 bases and J lost 7, with 13 bases in between. The CDR3: CASSQTVIKNEQFF. In nucleotides, the CDR3 is TGCGCCAGCAGCCAGACCGTTATAAAGAATGAGCAGTTCTTC.